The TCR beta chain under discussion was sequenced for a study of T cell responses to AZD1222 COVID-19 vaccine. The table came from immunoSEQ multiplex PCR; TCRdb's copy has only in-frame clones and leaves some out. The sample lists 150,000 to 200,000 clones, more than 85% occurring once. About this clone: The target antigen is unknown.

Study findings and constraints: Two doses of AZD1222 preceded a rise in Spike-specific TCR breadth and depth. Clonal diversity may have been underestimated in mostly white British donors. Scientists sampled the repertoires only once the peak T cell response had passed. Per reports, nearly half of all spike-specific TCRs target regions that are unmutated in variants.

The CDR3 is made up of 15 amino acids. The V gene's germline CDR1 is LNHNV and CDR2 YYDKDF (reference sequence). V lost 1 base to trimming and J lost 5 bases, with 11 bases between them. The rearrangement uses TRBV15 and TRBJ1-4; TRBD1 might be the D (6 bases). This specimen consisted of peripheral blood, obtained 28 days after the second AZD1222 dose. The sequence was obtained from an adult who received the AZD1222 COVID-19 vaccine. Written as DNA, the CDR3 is TGTGCCACCAGCAGAGTATCAGGGGTGAATGAAAAACTGTTTTTT. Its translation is CATSRVSGVNEKLFF.